These 23 T cell receptor beta chains were all obtained from the same sample, sequenced in a study of blood T cell repertoires in COVID-19. Generated by immunoSEQ multiplex PCR, the TCRdb table keeps only in-frame clones and is missing some. This table has 110,000 to 150,000 clones, 75% to 85% appearing once. Sequenced: peripheral blood. The receptors originated from a man aged 55-75 years with active or convalescent COVID-19.

The gene calls are TRBV12-3 or TRBV12-4 and TRBJ2-1; maybe TRBD1 (6 bases). V lost 5 bases to trimming and J lost 9 bases, with 8 bases between them. CDR3 length equals 11 residues. In nucleotides, the CDR3 is TGTGCCAGCAGTAGGGGGATTGAGCAGTTCTTC. Its translation is CASSRGIEQFF.

V and J are TRBV11-2 and TRBJ2-5, with TRBD2 matching over 14 bases. With 5 bases clipped from V and 5 bases from J, the junction kept 10 bases outside the gene matches. The V gene's germline CDR1 is SGHAT and CDR2 FQNNGV. The CDR3 contains 17 residues. The CDR3 DNA reads TGTGCCAGCAGCCGGACTAGCGGGAGGTTATTAGTGGAGACCCAGTACTTC. It translates to CASSRTSGRLLVETQYF.

The CDR3 bases are TGTGCCAGTAGTAAACAGGCTGGAAACACCATATATTTT. This translates into CASSKQAGNTIYF. The chain joins TRBV19 to TRBJ1-3, with D possibly matching TRBD1 (5 bases). Germline CDR1 is LNHDA and CDR2 is SQIVND (reference sequence). The CDR3 sequence is 13 residues long. Between the trimmed V and J ends, which lost 4 bases and 2 bases, there was a span of 6 bases.

In its sample, this clone was seen a few times. The rearrangement uses TRBV28 and TRBJ1-2, with D tentatively TRBD1 (5 bases). In germline, CDR1 is MDHEN, CDR2 SYDVKM. The CDR3 is 13 amino acids. V dropped 2 bases and J dropped 4 bases, with 8 bases sitting between them. For the CDR3, the DNA is TGTGCCAGCAGTTTACAGACAGCCTATGGCTACACCTTC. This gives the protein CASSLQTAYGYTF.

V usage is TRBV4-3 and J usage is TRBJ2-3; the D gene is possibly TRBD2 (7 bases). CDR3 length equals 15 residues. Trimming took off 2 bases at V and 7 bases at J, with 16 bases between the two ends. CDR1 and CDR2 (germline): LGHNA, YSLEER. CDR3 nucleotide sequence: TGCGCCAGCAGCCAAAAGGGCGGGGGCGGATATACGCAGTATTTT. Translation gives CASSQKGGGGYTQYF.

The J gene is TRBJ1-5, the V gene TRBV6-2 or TRBV6-3, with TRBD1 matching over 9 bases. The length of the CDR3 is 14 residues. The trim removed 5 bases at V and 6 bases at J, leaving 5 bases unmatched. The germline CDR1 and CDR2 sequences are MNHEY and SVGEGT. The CDR3 nucleotides read TGTGCCAGCAGTCCGGGACAGGGATTTCAGCCCCAGCATTTT. It is translated as CASSPGQGFQPQHF.

The chain joins TRBV3-1 (or the pseudogene TRBV3-2) to TRBJ2-7; TRBD2 matches 8 bases. The CDR3 is 16 amino acids. Trimming cost V 0 bases and J 4 bases; bases outside gene matches: 8. From germline, CDR1 is LGHDT and CDR2 YNNKEL (reference sequence). CDR3 protein: CASSQDLTSGVYEQYV. The CDR3 DNA follows: TGTGCCAGCAGCCAAGATTTAACTAGCGGAGTGTACGAGCAGTACGTC.

This clone was recorded once. CDR3 DNA sequence: TGTGCCAGCAGCGTAGGGGGGACAGAGACCTACGAGCAGTACTTC. Its translation is CASSVGGTETYEQYF. This chain joins TRBV9 and TRBJ2-7; 7 nucleotides align to TRBD1. Germline V gene sequence: CDR1 SGDLS, CDR2 YYNGEE. After removal of 0 bases from V and 2 bases from J, the junction contained 5 bases not matched to a gene. The CDR3 spans 15 residues.

This rearrangement joins TRBV19 to TRBJ1-2, with TRBD1 matching over 9 bases. J gave up 7 bases and V 7 bases, and 4 bases lay outside the gene matches. The CDR3 sequence is 12 residues long. From germline, CDR1 is LNHDA and CDR2 SQIVND (reference sequence). The CDR3 region has the DNA TGTGCCAGTAACAGGGGGCGGAGTGGCTACACCTTC. Amino acids: CASNRGRSGYTF.

The chain employs TRBV7-2 and TRBJ2-4; 8 bases fit TRBD2. J gave up 3 bases and V 5 bases, and 6 bases lay outside the gene matches. Germline CDR1 reads SGHTA; CDR2 reads FQGNSA. The CDR3 extends over 15 amino acids. CDR3 protein: CASSRGGWGKNIQYF. The CDR3 bases are TGTGCCAGCAGCCGCGGGGGGTGGGGCAAAAACATTCAGTACTTC. Variable domain in full (rest from reference TRBV7-2 and TRBJ2-4): GAGVSQSPSNKVTEKGKDVELRCDPISGHTALYWYRQSLGQGLEFLIYFQGNSAPDKSGLPSDRFSAERTGGSVSTLTIQRTQQEDSAVYLCASSRGGWGKNIQYFGAGTRLSVL.

The genes are TRBV9 and TRBJ1-4, with TRBD1 as a possible D gene (6 bases). The CDR3 consists of 16 residues. V lost 0 bases, J lost 5 bases, and 14 bases lay in between. Germline CDR1 reads SGDLS; CDR2 reads YYNGEE. CDR3 in amino acids: CASSVATGHPNEKLFF. For the CDR3, the DNA is TGTGCCAGCAGCGTAGCCACGGGACATCCGAATGAAAAACTGTTTTTT.

This rearrangement joins TRBV7-2 to TRBJ2-4; D unresolved. The CDR3 contains 14 residues. V lost 1 base to trimming and J lost 0 bases, with 4 bases between them. In germline, CDR1 is SGHTA, CDR2 FQGNSA. The CDR3 protein is CASSLVRAKNIQYF. The DNA for the CDR3 is TGTGCCAGCAGCTTAGTCAGAGCCAAAAACATTCAGTACTTC.

This clone is deemed medium-sized (0.01 to 0.1%). V is TRBV28 and J is TRBJ2-2; D remains ambiguous. This CDR3 spans 17 amino acids. Deletions cut 6 bases from V and 0 bases from J, with 17 bases between. Germline lookup yields CDR1 MDHEN and CDR2 SYDVKM. The CDR3: CASREISDRANTGELFF. The CDR3 DNA follows: TGTGCCAGCAGGGAGATCAGCGACCGCGCGAACACCGGGGAGCTGTTTTTT.

The chain is built from TRBV21-1 and TRBJ2-1; whether TRBD2, the table's D call, matches the DNA was not checked. TRBV21-1 is a known pseudogene. The CDR3 has 17 amino acids. CDR3 in DNA: TGTGCCAGCAGCAAAGATAGACTAGCGGGAGTCTACAATGAGCAGTTCTTC. This sequence encodes CASSKDRLAGVYNEQFF.

This clone was counted a few times. The chain uses TRBV27 and TRBJ1-1; 7 bases match TRBD1. Germline V lookup: CDR1 MNHEY, CDR2 SMNVEV (reference sequence). This CDR3 is built from 14 residues. V lost 2 bases, J lost 7 bases, and 7 bases stayed unmatched. This chain's CDR3 is CASSLDWRDSEAFF. CDR3 nucleotide sequence: TGTGCCAGCAGTTTAGACTGGAGGGACAGTGAAGCTTTCTTT.

The chain uses TRBV5-1 and TRBJ2-6; D gene unclear. CDR1 and CDR2 (germline): SGHRS, YFSETQ. V lost 4 bases and J 0 bases, leaving 8 bases between the germline ends. CDR3 size: 15 residues. CDR3 DNA: TGCGCCAGCAGCCCGGTTAGCTCTGGGGCCAACGTCCTGACTTTC. It yields the protein CASSPVSSGANVLTF.

This rearrangement joins TRBV7-8 to TRBJ1-1; maybe TRBD1 (5 bases). Between the trimmed V and J ends, which lost 2 bases and 3 bases, there was a span of 13 bases. The germline CDR1 and CDR2 sequences are SGHVS and FQNEAQ. The CDR3 spans 15 residues. The CDR3 spells CASSLPGLPDTEAFF. The CDR3 nucleotides read TGTGCCAGCAGCTTACCGGGACTGCCGGACACTGAAGCTTTCTTT. The full variable domain, in which reference TRBV7-8 and TRBJ1-1 provide the parts outside the CDR3, is GAGVSQSPRYKVAKRGQDVALRCDPISGHVSLFWYQQALGQGPEFLTYFQNEAQLDKSGLPSDRFFAERPEGSVSTLKIQRTQQEDSAVYLCASSLPGLPDTEAFFGQGTRLTVV.

The chain recombines TRBV24-1 with TRBJ1-1; 7 bases agree with TRBD1. Trimming removed 7 bases from V and 4 bases from J; junction bases left unmatched: 5. The CDR3 length is 13 residues. Looked up from germline, CDR1 is KGHDR and CDR2 is SFDVKD. CDR3 DNA: TGTGCCACCAGAGGACAGGCAGGCACTGAAGCTTTCTTT. This encodes CATRGQAGTEAFF.

The chain joins TRBV5-5 to TRBJ1-1; possibly TRBD1 for D (6 bases). Germline CDR1 and CDR2: SGHKS and YYEKEE (reference sequence). The CDR3 runs to 15 residues. With 6 bases removed from V and 4 bases from J, the gap between germline ends came to 19 bases. CDR3 DNA sequence: TGTGCCAGCAATTGGGTCGGGGGGCAGGGCACTGAAGCTTTCTTT. Its protein is CASNWVGGQGTEAFF.

The chain combines TRBV5-4 with TRBJ1-2; 7 bases map to TRBD1. Germline CDR1 and CDR2: SGHNT and YYREEE (reference sequence). This CDR3 has 17 residues. The ends lost 0 bases at V and 0 bases at J; junction bases unmatched: 8. The CDR3 DNA sequence: TGTGCCAGCAGCTTGGATCCAGGGGGGAGATCTAACTATGGCTACACCTTC. Encoded protein: CASSLDPGGRSNYGYTF. The variable domain in full, with the rest retrieved from reference TRBV5-4 and TRBJ1-2, is ETGVTQSPTHLIKTRGQQVTLRCSSQSGHNTVSWYQQALGQGPQFIFQYYREEENGRGNFPPRFSGLQFPNYSSELNVNALELDDSALYLCASSLDPGGRSNYGYTFGSGTRLTVV.

This chain uses TRBV18 with TRBJ2-5; 12 nucleotides match TRBD1. From germline, CDR1 is KGHSH and CDR2 LQKENI. The CDR3 length is 15 residues. V lost 2 bases and J lost 5; bases outside the gene matches: 3. The CDR3: CASSPGTGGWETQYF. In DNA form, the CDR3 reads TGTGCCAGCTCACCAGGGACAGGGGGCTGGGAGACCCAGTACTTC.

The rearrangement links TRBV7-9 to TRBJ2-2, with 7 bases identical to TRBD2. The CDR3 is made up of 15 amino acids. Germline CDR1 reads SEHNR; CDR2 reads FQNEAQ (reference sequence). With 5 bases clipped from V and 0 bases from J, the junction kept 3 bases outside the gene matches. CDR3 amino acids: CASSAGTTNTGELFF. Written as DNA, the CDR3 is TGTGCCAGCAGCGCCGGGACTACGAACACCGGGGAGCTGTTTTTT.

This clone has only one observation. The J gene is TRBJ2-1, the V gene TRBV7-6; TRBD2 is a possible D gene (5 bases). This CDR3 contains 13 residues. Trimming shortened V by 8 bases and J by 4 bases, and 12 bases separated the two germline ends. Per the germline V gene, CDR1 is SGHVS and CDR2 is FNYEAQ. The DNA for the CDR3 is TGTGCCAGCGGGAGCGAGTCGTACAATGAGCAGTTCTTC. It specifies CASGSESYNEQFF.